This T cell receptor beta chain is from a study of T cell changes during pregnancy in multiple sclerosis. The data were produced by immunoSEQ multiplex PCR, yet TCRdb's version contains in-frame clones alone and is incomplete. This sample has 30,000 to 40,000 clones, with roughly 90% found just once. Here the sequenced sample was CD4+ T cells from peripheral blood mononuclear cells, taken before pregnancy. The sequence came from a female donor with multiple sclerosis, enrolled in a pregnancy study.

The DNA for the CDR3 is TGTGCCAGCAGCGAAAGGATTCTACAGGGGGCAGCTTTCTTT. This codes for CASSERILQGAAFF. The rearrangement uses TRBV4-2 and TRBJ1-1, with TRBD1 identical over 9 bases. Germline CDR1 LGHNA, CDR2 YNFKEQ. The CDR3 is made up of 14 amino acids. Trimming at V came to 5 bases and at J to 10 bases, leaving 11 bases not matched to a gene.